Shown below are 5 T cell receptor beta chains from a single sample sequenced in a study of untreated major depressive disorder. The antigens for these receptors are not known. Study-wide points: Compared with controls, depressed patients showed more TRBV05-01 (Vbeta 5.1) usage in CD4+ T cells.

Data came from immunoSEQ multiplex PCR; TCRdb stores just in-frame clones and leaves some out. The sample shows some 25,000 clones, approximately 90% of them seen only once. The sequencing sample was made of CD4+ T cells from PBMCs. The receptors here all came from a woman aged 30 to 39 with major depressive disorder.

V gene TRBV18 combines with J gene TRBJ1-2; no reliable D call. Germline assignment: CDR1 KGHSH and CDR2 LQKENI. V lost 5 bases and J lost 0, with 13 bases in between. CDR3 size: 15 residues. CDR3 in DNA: TGTGCCAGCTCAACCTCAGACCCAGCTAACTATGGCTACACCTTC. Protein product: CASSTSDPANYGYTF. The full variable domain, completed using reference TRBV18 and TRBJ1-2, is NAGVMQNPRHLVRRRGQEARLRCSPMKGHSHVYWYRQLPEEGLKFMVYLQKENIIDESGMPKERFSAEFPKEGPSILRIQQVVRGDSAAYFCASSTSDPANYGYTFGSGTRLTVV.

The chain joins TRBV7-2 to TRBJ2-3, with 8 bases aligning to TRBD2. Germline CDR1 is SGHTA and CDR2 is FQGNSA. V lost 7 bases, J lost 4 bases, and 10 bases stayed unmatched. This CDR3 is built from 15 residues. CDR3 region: CASITGTRNPDTQYF. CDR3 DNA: TGTGCCAGCATAACGGGGACTAGAAACCCAGATACGCAGTATTTT. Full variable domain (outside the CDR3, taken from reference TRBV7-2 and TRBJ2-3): GAGVSQSPSNKVTEKGKDVELRCDPISGHTALYWYRQSLGQGLEFLIYFQGNSAPDKSGLPSDRFSAERTGGSVSTLTIQRTQQEDSAVYLCASITGTRNPDTQYFGPGTRLTVL.

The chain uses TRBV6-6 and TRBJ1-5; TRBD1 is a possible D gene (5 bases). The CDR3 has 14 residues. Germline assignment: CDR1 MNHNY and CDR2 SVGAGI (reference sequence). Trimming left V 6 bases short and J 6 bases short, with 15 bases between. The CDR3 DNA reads TGTGCCAGCAGCCTAAAGGGGAAGGGTCAGCCCCAGCATTTT. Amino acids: CASSLKGKGQPQHF.

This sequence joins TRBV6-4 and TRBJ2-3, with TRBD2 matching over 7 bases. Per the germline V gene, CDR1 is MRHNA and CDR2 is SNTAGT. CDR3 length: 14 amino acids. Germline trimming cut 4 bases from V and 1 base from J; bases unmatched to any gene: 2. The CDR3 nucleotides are TGTGCCAGCAGTGCGGGAGGTGGCACAGATACGCAGTATTTT. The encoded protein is CASSAGGGTDTQYF.

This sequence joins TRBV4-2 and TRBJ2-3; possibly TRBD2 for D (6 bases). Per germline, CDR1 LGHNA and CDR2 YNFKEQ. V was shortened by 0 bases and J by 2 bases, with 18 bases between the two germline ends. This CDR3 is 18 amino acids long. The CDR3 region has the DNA TGTGCCAGCAGCCAAGATTTGGGGGGAGAGAGTTACACAGATACGCAGTATTTT. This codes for CASSQDLGGESYTDTQYF.